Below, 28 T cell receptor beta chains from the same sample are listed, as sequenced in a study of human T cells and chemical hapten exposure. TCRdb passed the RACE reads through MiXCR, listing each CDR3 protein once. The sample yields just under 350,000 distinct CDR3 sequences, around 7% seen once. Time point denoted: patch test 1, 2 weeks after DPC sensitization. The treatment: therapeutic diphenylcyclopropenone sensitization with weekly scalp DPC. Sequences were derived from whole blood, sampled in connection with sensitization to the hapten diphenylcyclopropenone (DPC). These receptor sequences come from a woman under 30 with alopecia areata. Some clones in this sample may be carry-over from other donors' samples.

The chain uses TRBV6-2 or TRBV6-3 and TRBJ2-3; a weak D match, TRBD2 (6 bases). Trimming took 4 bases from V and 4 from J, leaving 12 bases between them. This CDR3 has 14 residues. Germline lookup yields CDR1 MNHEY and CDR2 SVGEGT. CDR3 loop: CASSSSGGADTQYF. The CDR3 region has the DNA TGTGCCAGCAGTTCCTCCGGCGGGGCAGATACGCAGTATTTT.

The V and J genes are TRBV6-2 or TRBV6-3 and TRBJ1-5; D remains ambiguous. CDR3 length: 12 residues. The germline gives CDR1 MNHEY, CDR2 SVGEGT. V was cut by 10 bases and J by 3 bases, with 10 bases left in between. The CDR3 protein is CATVDYNQPQHF. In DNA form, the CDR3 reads TGTGCCACCGTCGATTACAATCAGCCCCAGCATTTT.

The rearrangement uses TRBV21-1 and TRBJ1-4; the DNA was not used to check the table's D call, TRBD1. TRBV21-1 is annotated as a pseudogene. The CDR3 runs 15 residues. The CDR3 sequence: CASSEGAGRDEKLFF. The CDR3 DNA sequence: TGTGCCAGCAGCGAGGGGGCAGGGCGGGATGAAAAACTGTTTTTT.

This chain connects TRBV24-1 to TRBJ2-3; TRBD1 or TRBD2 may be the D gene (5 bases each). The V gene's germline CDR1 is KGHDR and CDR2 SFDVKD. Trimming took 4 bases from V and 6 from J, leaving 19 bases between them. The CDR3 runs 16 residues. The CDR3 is CATSDNRDQNPDTQYF. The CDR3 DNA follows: TGTGCCACCAGTGACAACCGGGACCAGAATCCGGATACGCAGTATTTT.

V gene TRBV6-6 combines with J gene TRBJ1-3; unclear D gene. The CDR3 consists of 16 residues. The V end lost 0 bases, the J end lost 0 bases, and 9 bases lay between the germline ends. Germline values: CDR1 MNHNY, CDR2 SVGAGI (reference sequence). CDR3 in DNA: TGTGCCAGCAGTTACTCGGACGGTCTCTCTGGAAACACCATATATTTT. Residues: CASSYSDGLSGNTIYF.

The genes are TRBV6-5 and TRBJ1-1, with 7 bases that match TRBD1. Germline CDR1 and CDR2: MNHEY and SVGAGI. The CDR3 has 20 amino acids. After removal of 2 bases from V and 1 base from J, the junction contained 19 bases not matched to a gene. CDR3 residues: CASSYQFTSRSGTANTEAFF. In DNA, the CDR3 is TGTGCCAGCAGTTACCAGTTTACCTCCCGTTCCGGGACAGCGAACACTGAAGCTTTCTTT.

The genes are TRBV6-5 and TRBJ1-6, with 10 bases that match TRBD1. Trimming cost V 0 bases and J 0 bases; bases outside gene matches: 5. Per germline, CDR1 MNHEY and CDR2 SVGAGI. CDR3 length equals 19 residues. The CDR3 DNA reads TGTGCCAGCAGTTACTCGTGGACAGGGGGGAGCTCCTATAATTCACCCCTCCACTTT. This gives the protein CASSYSWTGGSSYNSPLHF.

The CDR3 DNA is TGTGCCAGTACGTTAGTAAGCTCCTACAATGAGCAGTTCTTC. Residues: CASTLVSSYNEQFF. The chain joins TRBV7-2 to TRBJ2-1; no clear D. The V gene lost 9 bases and the J gene lost 0 bases, with 12 bases spanning the gap. Germline lookup yields CDR1 SGHTA and CDR2 FQGNSA. This CDR3 contains 14 residues.

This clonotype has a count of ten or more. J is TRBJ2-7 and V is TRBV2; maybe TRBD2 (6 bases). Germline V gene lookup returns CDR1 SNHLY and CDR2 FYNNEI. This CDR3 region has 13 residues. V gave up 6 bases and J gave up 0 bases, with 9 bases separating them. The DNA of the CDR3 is TGTGCCAGCAGCAGGGACTTCTCCTACGAGCAGTACTTC. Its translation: CASSRDFSYEQYF.

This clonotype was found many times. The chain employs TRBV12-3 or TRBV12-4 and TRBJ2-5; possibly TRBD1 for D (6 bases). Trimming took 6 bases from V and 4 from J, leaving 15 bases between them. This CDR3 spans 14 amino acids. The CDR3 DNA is TGTGCCAGCAGCCGGACAGAGGACCCAGAGACCCAGTACTTC. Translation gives CASSRTEDPETQYF.

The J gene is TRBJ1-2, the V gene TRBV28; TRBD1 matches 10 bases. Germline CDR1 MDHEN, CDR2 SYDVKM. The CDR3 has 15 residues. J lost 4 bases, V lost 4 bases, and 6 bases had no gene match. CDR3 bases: TGTGCCAGCAGTTCCGGGACAGGGGTGACCTATGGCTACACCTTC. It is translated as CASSSGTGVTYGYTF.

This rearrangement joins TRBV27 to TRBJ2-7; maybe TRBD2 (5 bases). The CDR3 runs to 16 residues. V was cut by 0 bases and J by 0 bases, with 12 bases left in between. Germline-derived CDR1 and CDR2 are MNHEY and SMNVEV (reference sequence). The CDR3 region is CASSLSTRGSSYEQYF. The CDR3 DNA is TGTGCCAGCAGTTTATCCACCCGAGGGAGCTCCTACGAGCAGTACTTC.

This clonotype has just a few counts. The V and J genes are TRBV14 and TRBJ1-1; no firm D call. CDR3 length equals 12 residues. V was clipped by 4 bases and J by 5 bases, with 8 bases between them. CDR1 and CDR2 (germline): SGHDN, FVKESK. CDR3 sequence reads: CASSPHLTEAFF. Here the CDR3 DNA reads TGTGCCAGCAGCCCGCATCTTACTGAAGCTTTCTTT. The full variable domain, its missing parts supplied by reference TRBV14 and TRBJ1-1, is EAGVTQFPSHSVIEKGQTVTLRCDPISGHDNLYWYRRVMGKEIKFLLHFVKESKQDESGMPNNRFLAERTGGTYSTLKVQPAELEDSGVYFCASSPHLTEAFFGQGTRLTVV.

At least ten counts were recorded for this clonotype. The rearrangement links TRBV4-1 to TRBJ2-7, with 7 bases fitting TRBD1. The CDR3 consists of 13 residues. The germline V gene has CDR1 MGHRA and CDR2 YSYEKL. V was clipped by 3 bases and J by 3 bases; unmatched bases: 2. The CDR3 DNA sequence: TGCGCCAGCAGCCAGGGACAGATCTACGAGCAGTACTTC. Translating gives CASSQGQIYEQYF.

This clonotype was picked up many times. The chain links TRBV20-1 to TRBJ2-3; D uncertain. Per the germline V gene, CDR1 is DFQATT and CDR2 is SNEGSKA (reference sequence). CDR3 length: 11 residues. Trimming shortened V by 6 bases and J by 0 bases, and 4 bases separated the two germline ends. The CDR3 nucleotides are TGCAGTGCCCGGAGCACAGATACGCAGTATTTT. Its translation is CSARSTDTQYF.

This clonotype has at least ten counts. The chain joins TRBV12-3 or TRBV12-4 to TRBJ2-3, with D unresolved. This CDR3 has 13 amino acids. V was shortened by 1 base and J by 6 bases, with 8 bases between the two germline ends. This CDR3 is CASSLGTGDTQYF. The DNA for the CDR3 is TGTGCCAGCAGTTTAGGCACCGGGGATACGCAGTATTTT.

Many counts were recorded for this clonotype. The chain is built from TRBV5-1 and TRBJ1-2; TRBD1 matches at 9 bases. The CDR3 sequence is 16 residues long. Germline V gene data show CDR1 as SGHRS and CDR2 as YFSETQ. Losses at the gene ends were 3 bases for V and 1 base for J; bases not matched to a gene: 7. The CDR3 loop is CASSYRTGADNYGYTF. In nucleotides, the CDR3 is TGCGCCAGCAGCTACCGGACAGGGGCCGATAACTATGGCTACACCTTC. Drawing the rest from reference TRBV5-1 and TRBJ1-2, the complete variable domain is KAGVTQTPRYLIKTRGQQVTLSCSPISGHRSVSWYQQTPGQGLQFLFEYFSETQRNKGNFPGRFSGRQFSNSRSEMNVSTLELGDSALYLCASSYRTGADNYGYTFGSGTRLTVV.

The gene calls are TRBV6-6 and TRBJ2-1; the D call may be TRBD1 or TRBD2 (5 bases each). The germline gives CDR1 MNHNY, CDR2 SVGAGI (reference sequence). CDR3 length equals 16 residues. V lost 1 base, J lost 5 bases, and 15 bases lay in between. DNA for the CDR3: TGTGCCAGCAGTTACTTCCGGGGCATAAACAACAATGAGCAGTTCTTC. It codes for CASSYFRGINNNEQFF.

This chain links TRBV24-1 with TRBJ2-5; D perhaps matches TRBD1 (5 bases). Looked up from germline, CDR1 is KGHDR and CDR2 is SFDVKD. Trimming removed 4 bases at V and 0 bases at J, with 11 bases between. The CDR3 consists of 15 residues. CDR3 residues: CATSDPRQYQETQYF. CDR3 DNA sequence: TGTGCCACCAGTGACCCGAGACAGTACCAAGAGACCCAGTACTTC.

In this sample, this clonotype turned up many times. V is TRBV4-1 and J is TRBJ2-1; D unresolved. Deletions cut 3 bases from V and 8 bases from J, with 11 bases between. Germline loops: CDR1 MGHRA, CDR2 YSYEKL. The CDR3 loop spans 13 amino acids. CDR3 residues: CASSQAYKDEQFF. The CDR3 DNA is TGCGCCAGCAGCCAGGCCTATAAGGATGAGCAGTTCTTC.

For the CDR3, the DNA is TGTGCCAGCTCGGAGGACAGGGACTCGCGGTCGGCCAAAAACATTCAGTACTTC. It codes for CASSEDRDSRSAKNIQYF. The chain employs TRBV18 and TRBJ2-4, with 8 bases identical to TRBD1. Per germline, CDR1 KGHSH and CDR2 LQKENI. The CDR3 is 18 residues long. The V and J ends lost 6 bases and 1 base, in that order; junction bases with no gene match: 14.

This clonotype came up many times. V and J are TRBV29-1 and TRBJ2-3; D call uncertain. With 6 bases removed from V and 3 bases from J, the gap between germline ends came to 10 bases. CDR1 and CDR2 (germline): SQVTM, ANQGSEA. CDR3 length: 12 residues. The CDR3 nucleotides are TGCAGCGTGCTGACCGGTACAGATACGCAGTATTTT. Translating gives CSVLTGTDTQYF.

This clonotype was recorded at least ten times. CDR3 nucleotides: TGCGCCAGCAGCCCTGCGGGACTAGCGGGGTACGAGCAGTACTTC. Its translation is CASSPAGLAGYEQYF. The gene calls are TRBV5-1 and TRBJ2-7; 13 nucleotides match TRBD2. The V segment lost 4 bases and the J segment 4 bases; nucleotides outside the gene matches: 5. CDR3 length equals 15 residues. The V gene's germline CDR1 is SGHRS and CDR2 YFSETQ.

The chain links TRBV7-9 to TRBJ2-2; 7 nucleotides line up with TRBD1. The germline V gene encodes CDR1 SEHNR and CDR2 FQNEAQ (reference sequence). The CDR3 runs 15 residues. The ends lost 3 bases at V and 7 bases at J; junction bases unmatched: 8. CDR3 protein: CASSLGDRDHGELFF. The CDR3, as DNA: TGTGCCAGCAGCTTGGGCGACAGGGATCACGGGGAGCTGTTTTTT.

CDR3 nucleotide sequence: TGCGCCAGCAGCTTAGGGACCTCCAAAAACATTCAGTACTTC. Residues: CASSLGTSKNIQYF. The chain has TRBV5-1 and TRBJ2-4; either TRBD1 or TRBD2 may supply D (5 bases each). Deletions cut 2 bases from V and 2 bases from J, with 8 bases between. The germline gives CDR1 SGHRS, CDR2 YFSETQ. CDR3 length: 14 residues.

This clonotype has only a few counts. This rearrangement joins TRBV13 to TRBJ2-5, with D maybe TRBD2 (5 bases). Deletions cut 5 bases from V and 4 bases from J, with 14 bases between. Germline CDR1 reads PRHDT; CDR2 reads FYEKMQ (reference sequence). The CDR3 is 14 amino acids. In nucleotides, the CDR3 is TGTGCCAGCAGCCATCCAACCGAGGGAGAGACCCAGTACTTC. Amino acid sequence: CASSHPTEGETQYF.

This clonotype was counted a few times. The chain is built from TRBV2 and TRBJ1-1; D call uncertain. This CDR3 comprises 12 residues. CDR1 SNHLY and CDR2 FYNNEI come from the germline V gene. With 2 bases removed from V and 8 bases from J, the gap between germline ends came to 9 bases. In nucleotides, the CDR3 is TGTGCCAGCAGTGAAACAAGGTTCGAAGCTTTCTTT. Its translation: CASSETRFEAFF.

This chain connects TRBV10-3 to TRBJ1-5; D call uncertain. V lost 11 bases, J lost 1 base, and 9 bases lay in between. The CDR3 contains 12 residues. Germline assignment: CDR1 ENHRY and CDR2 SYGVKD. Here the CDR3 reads CAVRGSNQPQHF. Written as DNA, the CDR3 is TGTGCCGTCCGGGGAAGCAATCAGCCCCAGCATTTT.